This TCR beta chain was sequenced in a study of T cells in Graves' hyperthyroidism and ophthalmopathy. Overall study results and limits: Before onset, by a median of around six months, the model predicted ophthalmopathy.

This clonotype was found many times. What it recognizes is unknown. Amplification of TCR beta CDR3 regions was performed using RNA transcripts as template. The primer set for the first-round RT-PCR of the TCR CDR3 was HTBI. TCRdb re-called the multiplex PCR reads with MiXCR, one entry per CDR3 protein. The repertoire holds approximately 600,000 distinct CDR3 sequences, with over 12% as singletons. Source material: blood. The clonotype originates from a woman aged 18-35 years with Graves' ophthalmopathy.

The CDR3 sequence is CASSLVGRKNTEAFF. The CDR3 coding sequence is TGTGCCAGCAGCTTAGTGGGCAGGAAAAACACTGAAGCTTTCTTT. The chain couples TRBV11-3 to TRBJ1-1; D remains unclear. CDR3 length: 15 amino acids. Trimming left V 1 base short and J 2 bases short, with 11 bases between. Germline loops: CDR1 SGHNT, CDR2 YENEEA.